Each of the 21 T cell receptor beta chains below was sequenced from the same sample in a study of T cells in Graves' hyperthyroidism and ophthalmopathy. Amplification of TCR beta CDR3 regions used RNA as the template. The TCR CDR3 first-round RT-PCR relied on the HTBI primer set. MiXCR was run by TCRdb on the multiplex PCR reads, yielding one entry per CDR3 protein. The sample includes 550,000 to 850,000 distinct CDR3 sequences, around 20% seen only once; the top ten take 16%. The sample taken for sequencing was blood. The receptors stem from a woman between 50 and 59 years old with Graves' hyperthyroidism that later progressed to Graves' ophthalmopathy.

The chain recombines TRBV20-1 with TRBJ2-7, with 12 nucleotides matching TRBD2. V was pared by 5 bases and J by 7 bases, with 6 bases of the junction left unmatched. The CDR3 extends over 13 amino acids. Germline V gene lookup returns CDR1 DFQATT and CDR2 SNEGSKA (reference sequence). CDR3 sequence (DNA): TGCAGTGCTGGGAGACTAGCGGGGGTGGAGCAGTACTTC. Translated: CSAGRLAGVEQYF.

The chain has TRBV27 and TRBJ2-5; 10 bases line up with TRBD2. The CDR3 totals 16 residues. Trimming took 5 bases from V and 5 from J; bases not matched to a gene: 11. The germline V gene has CDR1 MNHEY and CDR2 SMNVEV (reference sequence). As DNA, the CDR3 is TGTGCCAGCAGTAACCCGAGCGGGGGGGCCCGGGAGACCCAGTACTTC. Protein sequence: CASSNPSGGARETQYF.

This clonotype was observed a few times. The chain employs TRBV30 and TRBJ1-5, with 9 bases fitting TRBD1. This CDR3 spans 15 amino acids. Germline V gene data show CDR1 as GTSNPN and CDR2 as SVGIG (reference sequence). The junction had 6 bases not matched to a gene; V was cut back by 4 bases and J by 2 bases. CDR3 loop: CAWTQGAFGNQPQHF. In DNA form, the CDR3 reads TGTGCCTGGACACAGGGGGCTTTTGGCAATCAGCCCCAGCATTTT. Looking up the rest from reference TRBV30 and TRBJ1-5 gives the full variable domain: SQTIHQWPATLVQPVGSPLSLECTVEGTSNPNLYWYRQAAGRGLQLLFYSVGIGQISSEVPQNLSASRPQDRQFILSSKKLLLSDSGFYLCAWTQGAFGNQPQHFGDGTRLSIL.

This clonotype has just a few counts. The chain joins TRBV20-1 to TRBJ1-5; no definite D call. Trimming removed 2 bases from V and 5 bases from J, with 10 bases in between. The CDR3 is made up of 13 amino acids. Germline V gene sequence: CDR1 DFQATT, CDR2 SNEGSKA (reference sequence). CDR3 residues: CSARLPGDQPQHF. The DNA of the CDR3 is TGCAGTGCTAGACTGCCAGGAGATCAGCCCCAGCATTTT.

This clonotype was observed at least ten times. The chain couples TRBV3-1 to TRBJ1-1; D is possibly TRBD1 (5 bases). Germline CDR1 and CDR2: LGHDT and YNNKEL (reference sequence). Trimming stripped 1 base from V and 3 bases from J, with 9 bases between. The CDR3 is 14 amino acids. The CDR3 reads CASSQGGVDTEAFF. The DNA for the CDR3 is TGTGCCAGCAGCCAAGGGGGGGTGGACACTGAAGCTTTCTTT.

Ten or more counts support this clonotype. The chain is built from TRBV3-1 and TRBJ1-1; D gene ambiguous. V was shortened by 0 bases and J by 3 bases, with 5 bases between the two germline ends. The germline V gene has CDR1 LGHDT and CDR2 YNNKEL (reference sequence). This CDR3 comprises 13 residues. The CDR3 loop reads CASSQDSYTEAFF. The CDR3 DNA reads as TGTGCCAGCAGCCAAGACAGCTACACTGAAGCTTTCTTT. The complete variable domain, with remaining parts taken from reference TRBV3-1 and TRBJ1-1, reads DTAVSQTPKYLVTQMGNDKSIKCEQNLGHDTMYWYKQDSKKFLKIMFSYNNKELIINETVPNRFSPKSPDKAHLNLHINSLELGDSAVYFCASSQDSYTEAFFGQGTRLTVV.

In this sample, this clonotype turned up a few times. The V call is TRBV12-3 or TRBV12-4, the J call TRBJ2-7; TRBD1 matches at 8 bases. The CDR3 runs 13 residues. V shed 7 bases, J shed 4 bases, and the junction held 6 bases outside the gene matches. The CDR3 region is CASTTDRAYEQYF. CDR3 bases: TGTGCCAGCACTACGGACAGGGCGTACGAGCAGTACTTC.

This clonotype was counted at least ten times. The rearrangement uses TRBV2 and TRBJ1-5; possibly TRBD1 for D (5 bases). This CDR3 has 17 residues. Trimming took off 6 bases at V and 10 bases at J, with 28 bases between the two ends. Germline values: CDR1 SNHLY, CDR2 FYNNEI. For the CDR3, the DNA is TGTGCCAGCAGCGACCACCGGACCCAGGGTTCCAACGGTCCCCAGCATTTT. Residues: CASSDHRTQGSNGPQHF.

Only a few counts were recorded for this clonotype. The chain combines TRBV4-2 with TRBJ2-1, with 8 bases aligning to TRBD2. CDR1 and CDR2 from the germline V gene are LGHNA and YNFKEQ. Germline trimming cut 1 base from V and 7 bases from J; bases unmatched to any gene: 3. The CDR3 is 14 amino acids. The CDR3 loop is CASSQAGTSNEQFF. In nucleotides, the CDR3 is TGTGCCAGCAGCCAAGCCGGGACTAGTAATGAGCAGTTCTTC.

The chain has TRBV28 and TRBJ2-5; TRBD2 matches 11 bases. CDR3 length equals 15 residues. CDR1 is MDHEN, CDR2 SYDVKM, per germline. The V and J ends lost 4 bases and 5 bases, in that order; junction bases with no gene match: 6. As DNA, the CDR3 is TGTGCCAGCAGTTCCGTAGCGGGGGGGCGTGAGACCCAGTACTTC. Amino acid sequence: CASSSVAGGRETQYF.

This clonotype appeared many times. The rearrangement links TRBV9 to TRBJ1-4; TRBD1 aligns across 7 bases. This CDR3 is 15 amino acids long. V lost 0 bases to trimming and J lost 5 bases; unmatched junction nucleotides: 4. The germline gives CDR1 SGDLS, CDR2 YYNGEE. The CDR3 nucleotides are TGTGCCAGCAGCGTAGGGGGACAGCAAAATGAAAAACTGTTTTTT. Translation: CASSVGGQQNEKLFF.

This clonotype has ten or more counts. The genes are TRBV12-3 or TRBV12-4 and TRBJ1-2; D not resolved. V lost 6 bases and J lost 4, with 12 bases in between. CDR3 length: 13 amino acids. The CDR3 sequence is CASSRALGYGYTF. The CDR3 DNA reads TGTGCCAGCAGCCGGGCCCTGGGCTATGGCTACACCTTC.

This clonotype was seen a handful of times. The chain carries TRBV7-8 and TRBJ2-6; 9 bases agree with TRBD2. V trimming: 5 bases; J trimming: 2 bases; junction bases outside the gene matches: 4. The CDR3 has 16 residues. Germline-derived CDR1 and CDR2 are SGHVS and FQNEAQ. The CDR3 loop reads CASSLTSGAGANVLTF. The CDR3 DNA is TGTGCCAGCAGCCTGACTAGCGGAGCTGGGGCCAACGTCCTGACTTTC.

This clonotype has a count of ten or more. The chain carries TRBV29-1 and TRBJ2-7, with 10 bases identical to TRBD1. This CDR3 has 14 amino acids. J was trimmed by 0 bases and V by 6 bases; bases with no gene match: 5. Germline CDR1 is SQVTM and CDR2 is ANQGSEA. CDR3 nucleotides: TGCAGCGTGTTGGGGGACAGGGGCTCCTACGAGCAGTACTTC. This translates into CSVLGDRGSYEQYF.

The rearrangement links TRBV29-1 to TRBJ2-5; TRBD2 agrees at 14 bases. The germline CDR1 and CDR2 sequences are SQVTM and ANQGSEA. The CDR3 consists of 13 residues. Losses at the gene ends were 5 bases for V and 14 bases for J; bases not matched to a gene: 10. This chain's CDR3 is CSVSRLAGGPHYF. For the CDR3, the DNA is TGCAGCGTTTCAAGACTAGCGGGGGGGCCACACTACTTC.

This sequence joins TRBV7-2 and TRBJ1-1; 7 bases match TRBD1. Per germline, CDR1 SGHTA and CDR2 FQGNSA. V gave up 5 bases and J gave up 8 bases; unmatched junction bases: 20. The CDR3 is 17 residues long. This chain's CDR3 is CASSPLPVGDRKNEAFF. The CDR3 DNA is TGTGCCAGCAGCCCCCTCCCGGTGGGGGACAGAAAAAACGAAGCTTTCTTT.

V usage is TRBV6-4 and J usage is TRBJ2-3; 11 nucleotides match TRBD2. The CDR3 sequence is 17 residues long. Per the germline V gene, CDR1 is MRHNA and CDR2 is SNTAGT. With 4 bases clipped from V and 2 bases from J, the junction kept 8 bases outside the gene matches. The CDR3 spells CASSVASGGTPTDTQYF. CDR3 sequence (DNA): TGTGCCAGCAGTGTGGCTAGCGGGGGGACGCCCACAGATACGCAGTATTTT.

This clonotype has a count of ten or more. The chain links TRBV30 to TRBJ1-1; unclear D gene. The V gene's germline CDR1 is GTSNPN and CDR2 SVGIG (reference sequence). This CDR3 spans 13 amino acids. With 0 bases removed from V and 0 bases from J, the gap between germline ends came to 5 bases. The DNA for the CDR3 is TGTGCCTGGAGTGTAGGAATGAACACTGAAGCTTTCTTT. Its protein product is CAWSVGMNTEAFF. Together with reference TRBV30 and TRBJ1-1, the CDR3 gives the full variable domain: SQTIHQWPATLVQPVGSPLSLECTVEGTSNPNLYWYRQAAGRGLQLLFYSVGIGQISSEVPQNLSASRPQDRQFILSSKKLLLSDSGFYLCAWSVGMNTEAFFGQGTRLTVV.

The chain carries TRBV10-3 and TRBJ2-3; D remains unclear. The CDR3 has 14 amino acids. Germline lookup yields CDR1 ENHRY and CDR2 SYGVKD. V was trimmed by 5 bases and J by 2 bases, leaving 11 bases between them. The CDR3 loop reads CAISPRSSTDTQYF. The CDR3 DNA is TGTGCCATCAGTCCGAGATCATCCACAGATACGCAGTATTTT.

In its sample, this clonotype was seen a few times. This chain joins TRBV15 and TRBJ2-3; D may be TRBD1 (8 bases). Germline CDR1 is LNHNV and CDR2 is YYDKDF (reference sequence). The V end lost 4 bases, the J end lost 2 bases, and 16 bases lay between the germline ends. The CDR3 consists of 16 residues. The CDR3 sequence: CATSNRGGYNTDTQYF. CDR3 DNA sequence: TGTGCCACCAGCAACAGGGGGGGCTATAACACAGATACGCAGTATTTT.

This clonotype has a count of ten or more. This chain joins TRBV12-3 or TRBV12-4 and TRBJ2-5, with TRBD2 as a possible D gene (6 bases). The CDR3 contains 15 residues. The V end lost 0 bases, the J end lost 4 bases, and 12 bases lay between the germline ends. The CDR3 here is CASSLAGNGRETQYF. CDR3 DNA sequence: TGTGCCAGCAGTTTAGCGGGGAACGGGAGAGAGACCCAGTACTTC.